The source of this T cell receptor beta chain is a study of T-cell reconstitution after alpha-beta-depleted transplantation in children. Findings of the study overall: Newly produced T cells mostly accounted for T-cell counts and diversity one year post-transplant. It was reported that alpha-beta T cells came from several hundred expanded graft clones (about two months after transplant).

This clonotype showed up just a few times. What it recognizes is unknown. Preparing the TCRbeta library involved the use of unique molecular identifiers. In TCRdb, the PCR reads were re-called with MiXCR into one record per CDR3 protein. Of more than 400,000 distinct CDR3 sequences detected, 9.5% to 12% appear once; the ten largest clones hold 12% to 15%. This receptor was taken from a female patient aged 2-9 years who had a stem cell transplant for aplastic anemia, so the T cells may come from the graft donor. Here the sequenced sample was PBMCs, mostly from graft donor cells, taken 180 days after TCRalphabeta/CD19-depleted stem cell transplant.

Here the CDR3 reads CASSSHWELFF. The CDR3 region has the DNA TGTGCCAGCAGCTCGCACTGGGAGCTGTTTTTT. This chain joins TRBV7-8 and TRBJ2-2; D not resolved. The V and J ends lost 4 bases and 9 bases respectively, with 6 bases between them. Germline V gene sequence: CDR1 SGHVS, CDR2 FQNEAQ. The CDR3 totals 11 residues.